Reported below is one T cell receptor (beta chain). The data stem from a study of blood T cell repertoires in COVID-19. As for the study in general: PBMCs, B-cell-depleted T cells, or T cells were the source of the cDNA or gDNA that made up the material.

Trimming cost V 3 bases and J 2 bases, with 13 bases left between them. Germline loops: CDR1 LNHDA, CDR2 SQIVND (reference sequence). CDR3 size: 16 residues. Assay: immunoSEQ multiplex PCR; the TCRdb copy retains only in-frame clones and omits some. The table has 30,000 to 40,000 clones, about 90% seen once; the top ten hold 14%. What was sequenced was peripheral blood. The TCR comes from a human donor with active COVID-19. The donor label of this sample is uncertain. The V call is TRBV19, the J call TRBJ2-2; D possibly corresponds to TRBD1 (6 bases). The CDR3 nucleotides are TGTGCCAGTAGTATCCCCGGGACAAGTAACACCGGGGAGCTGTTTTTT. The encoded protein is CASSIPGTSNTGELFF.